This TCR beta chain was identified in a study of Tregs in tolerant kidney transplant recipients. Related graft donors supplied nonmyeloablative bone marrow transplants, and mixed chimerism was transient. Unstimulated regulatory T cells (CD4+CD25+CD127-), CD4+CD25- non-regulatory cells, CD4 and CD8 cells were FACS-sorted from thawed PBMCs. Note on this clone: Its antigen remains unknown.

Produced via immunoSEQ multiplex PCR; TCRdb's table is partial and in-frame only. This sample has about 55,000 clones; approximately 91% occur once, and the top ten carry roughly 15%. CDR1 is SQVTM and CDR2 is ANQGSEA in the germline V gene. The CDR3 has 15 residues. With V trimmed by 5 bases and J by 5 bases, 5 bases remained unmatched. Study-level findings and limits: For some patients, primers changed over time, blocking nucleotide-level comparison.

This specimen consisted of CD8+ T cells from blood (PBMCs), obtained 24 months after the transplant. The TCR originated in a human patient who received a combined kidney and bone marrow transplant. The T cells may come from the graft donor. The rearrangement joins TRBV29-1 to TRBJ2-2, with 13 bases fitting TRBD2. The CDR3 is CSVLPLAGGTGELFF. Here the CDR3 DNA reads TGCAGCGTTCTTCCACTAGCGGGAGGGACCGGGGAGCTGTTTTTT.